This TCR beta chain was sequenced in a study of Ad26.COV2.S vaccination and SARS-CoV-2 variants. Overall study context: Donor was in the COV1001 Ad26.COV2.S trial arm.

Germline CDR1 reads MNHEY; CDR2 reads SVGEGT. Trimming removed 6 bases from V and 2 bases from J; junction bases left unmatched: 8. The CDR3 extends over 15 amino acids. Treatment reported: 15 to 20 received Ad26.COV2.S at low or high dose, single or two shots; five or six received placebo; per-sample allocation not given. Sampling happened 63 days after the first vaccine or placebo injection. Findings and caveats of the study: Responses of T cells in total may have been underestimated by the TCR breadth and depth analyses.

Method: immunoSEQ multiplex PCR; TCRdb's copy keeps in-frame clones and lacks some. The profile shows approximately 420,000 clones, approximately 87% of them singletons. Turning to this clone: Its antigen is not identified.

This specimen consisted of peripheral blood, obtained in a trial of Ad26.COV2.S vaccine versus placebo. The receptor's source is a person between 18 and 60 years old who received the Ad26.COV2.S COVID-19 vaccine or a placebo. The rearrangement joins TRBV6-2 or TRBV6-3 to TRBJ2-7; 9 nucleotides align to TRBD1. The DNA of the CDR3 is TGTGCCAGCAGCACCCGGGACAGGGTTCCCTACGAGCAGTACTTC. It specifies CASSTRDRVPYEQYF.